This T cell receptor beta chain was recorded in a study of technical replicates of blood from a handful of donors. J was trimmed by 4 bases and V by 0 bases; bases with no gene match: 6. The CDR3 runs 16 residues. The germline CDR1 and CDR2 sequences are MNHNS and SASEGT. Using immunoSEQ multiplex PCR, the repertoire was profiled, and TCRdb retains in-frame clones only, with some absent. The sample yields approximately 94,000 clones, 90% to 96% seen once. This clonotype was sampled from a human donor in good health. The sequencing input was T cells isolated from PBMCs. The chain recombines TRBV6-1 with TRBJ2-1, with TRBD2 identical over 7 bases. In DNA, the CDR3 is TGTGCCAGCAGTGAAGCGTCCGCGGGAGCATACAATGAGCAGTTCTTC. Translated: CASSEASAGAYNEQFF.